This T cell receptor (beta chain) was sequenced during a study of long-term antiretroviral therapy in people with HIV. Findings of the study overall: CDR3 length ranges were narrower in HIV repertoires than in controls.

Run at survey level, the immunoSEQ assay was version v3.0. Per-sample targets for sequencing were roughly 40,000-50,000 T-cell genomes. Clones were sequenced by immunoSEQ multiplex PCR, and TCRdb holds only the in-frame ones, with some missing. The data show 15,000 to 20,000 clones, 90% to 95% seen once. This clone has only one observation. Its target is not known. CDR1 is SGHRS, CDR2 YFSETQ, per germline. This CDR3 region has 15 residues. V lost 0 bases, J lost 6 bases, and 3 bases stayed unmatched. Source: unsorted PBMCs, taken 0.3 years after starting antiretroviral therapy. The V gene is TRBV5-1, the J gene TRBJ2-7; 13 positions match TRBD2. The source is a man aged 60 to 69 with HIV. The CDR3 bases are TGCGCCAGCAGCTTGGGGACTAGCGGGAGTGGCGAGCAGTACTTC. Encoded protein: CASSLGTSGSGEQYF.